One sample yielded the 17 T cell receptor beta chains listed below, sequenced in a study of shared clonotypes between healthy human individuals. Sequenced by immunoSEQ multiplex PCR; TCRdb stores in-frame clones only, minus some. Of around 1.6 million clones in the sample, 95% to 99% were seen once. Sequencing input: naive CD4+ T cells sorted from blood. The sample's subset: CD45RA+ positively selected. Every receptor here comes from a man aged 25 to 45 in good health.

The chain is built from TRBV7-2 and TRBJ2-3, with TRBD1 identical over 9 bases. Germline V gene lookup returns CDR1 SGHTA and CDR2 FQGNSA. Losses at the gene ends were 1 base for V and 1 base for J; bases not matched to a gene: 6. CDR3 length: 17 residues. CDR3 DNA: TGTGCCAGCAGCTTAGTTGGGACAGGGACCGGCACAGATACGCAGTATTTT. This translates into CASSLVGTGTGTDTQYF.

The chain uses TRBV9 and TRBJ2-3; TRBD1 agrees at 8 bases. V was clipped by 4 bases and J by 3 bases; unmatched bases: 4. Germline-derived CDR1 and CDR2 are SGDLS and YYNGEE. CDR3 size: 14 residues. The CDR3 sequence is CASSLGQGTDTQYF. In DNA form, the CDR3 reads TGTGCCAGCAGCCTCGGACAGGGAACAGATACGCAGTATTTT.

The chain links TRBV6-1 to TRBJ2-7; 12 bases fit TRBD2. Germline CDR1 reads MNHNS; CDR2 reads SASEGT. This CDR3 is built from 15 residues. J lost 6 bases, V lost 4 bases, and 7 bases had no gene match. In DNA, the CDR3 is TGTGCCAGCAGTGCGCGACTAGCGGGAGTCGGCGAGCAGTACTTC. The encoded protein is CASSARLAGVGEQYF.

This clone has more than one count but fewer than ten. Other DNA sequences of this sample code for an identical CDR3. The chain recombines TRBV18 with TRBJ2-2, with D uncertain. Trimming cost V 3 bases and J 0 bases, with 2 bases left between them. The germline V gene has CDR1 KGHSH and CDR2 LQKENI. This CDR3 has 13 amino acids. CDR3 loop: CASSPANTGELFF. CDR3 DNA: TGTGCCAGCTCACCGGCGAACACCGGGGAGCTGTTTTTT.

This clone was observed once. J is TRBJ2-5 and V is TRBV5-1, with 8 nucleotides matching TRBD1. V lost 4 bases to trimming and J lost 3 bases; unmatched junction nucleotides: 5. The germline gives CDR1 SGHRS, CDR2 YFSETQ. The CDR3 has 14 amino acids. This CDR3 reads CASSANRGEETQYF. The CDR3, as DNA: TGCGCCAGCAGCGCGAACAGGGGGGAAGAGACCCAGTACTTC.

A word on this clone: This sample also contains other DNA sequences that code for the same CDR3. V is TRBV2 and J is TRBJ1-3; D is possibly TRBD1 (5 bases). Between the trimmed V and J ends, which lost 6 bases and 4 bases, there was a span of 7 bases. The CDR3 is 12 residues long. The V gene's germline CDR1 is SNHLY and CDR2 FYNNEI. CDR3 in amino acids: CASSRQGNTIYF. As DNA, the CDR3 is TGTGCCAGCAGCAGACAGGGAAACACCATATATTTT.

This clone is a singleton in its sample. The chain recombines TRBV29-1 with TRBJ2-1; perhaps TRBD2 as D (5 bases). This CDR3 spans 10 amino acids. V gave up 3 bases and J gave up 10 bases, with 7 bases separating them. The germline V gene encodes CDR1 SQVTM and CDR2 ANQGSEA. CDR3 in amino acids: CSVDTGEQFF. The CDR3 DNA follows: TGCAGCGTTGACACGGGGGAGCAGTTCTTC.

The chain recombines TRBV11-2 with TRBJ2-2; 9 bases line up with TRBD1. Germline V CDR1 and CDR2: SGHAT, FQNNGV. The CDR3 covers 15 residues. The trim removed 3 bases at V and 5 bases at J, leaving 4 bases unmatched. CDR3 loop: CASSFTGTGTGELFF. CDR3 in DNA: TGTGCCAGCAGCTTTACCGGGACAGGGACCGGGGAGCTGTTTTTT.

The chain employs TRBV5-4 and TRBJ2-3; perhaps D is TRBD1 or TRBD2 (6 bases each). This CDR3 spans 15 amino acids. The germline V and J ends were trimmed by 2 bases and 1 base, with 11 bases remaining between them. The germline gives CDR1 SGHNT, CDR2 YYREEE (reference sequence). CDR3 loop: CASSFGGSGTDTQYF. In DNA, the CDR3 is TGTGCCAGCAGCTTCGGGGGCTCAGGCACAGATACGCAGTATTTT.

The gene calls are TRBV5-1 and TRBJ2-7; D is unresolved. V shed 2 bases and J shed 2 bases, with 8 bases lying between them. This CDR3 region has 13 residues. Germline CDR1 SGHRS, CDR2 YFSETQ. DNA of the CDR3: TGCGCCAGCAGCTTAGCCCAAGCCTACGAGCAGTACTTC. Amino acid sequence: CASSLAQAYEQYF.

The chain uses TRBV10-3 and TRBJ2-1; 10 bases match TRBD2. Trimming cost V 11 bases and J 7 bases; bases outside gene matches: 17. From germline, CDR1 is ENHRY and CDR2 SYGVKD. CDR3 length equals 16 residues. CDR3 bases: TGTGCCTCCCGAACCGGAAGCGGGAGGGCCGCGAATGAGCAGTTCTTC. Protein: CASRTGSGRAANEQFF.

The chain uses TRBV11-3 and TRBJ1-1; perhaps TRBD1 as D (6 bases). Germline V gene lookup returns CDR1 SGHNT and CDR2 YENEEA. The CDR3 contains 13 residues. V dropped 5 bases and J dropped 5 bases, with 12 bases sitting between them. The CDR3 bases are TGTGCCAGCAGCCGAGGGGGGGATACTGAAGCTTTCTTT. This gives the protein CASSRGGDTEAFF.

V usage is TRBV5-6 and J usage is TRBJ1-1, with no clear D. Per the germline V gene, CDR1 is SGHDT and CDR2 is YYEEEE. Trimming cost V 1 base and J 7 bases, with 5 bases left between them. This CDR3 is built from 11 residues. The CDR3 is CASSLLNEAFF. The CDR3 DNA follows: TGTGCCAGCAGCTTGTTGAATGAAGCTTTCTTT.

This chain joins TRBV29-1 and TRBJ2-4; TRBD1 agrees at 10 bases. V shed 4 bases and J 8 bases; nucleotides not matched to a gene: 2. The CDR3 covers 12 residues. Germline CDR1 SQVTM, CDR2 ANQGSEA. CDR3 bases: TGCAGCGTTGGGGACAGGGGACACATTCAGTACTTC. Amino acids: CSVGDRGHIQYF.

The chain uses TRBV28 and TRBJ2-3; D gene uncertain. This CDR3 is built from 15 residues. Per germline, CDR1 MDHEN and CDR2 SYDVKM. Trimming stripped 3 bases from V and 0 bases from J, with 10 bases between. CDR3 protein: CASSFLDRSTDTQYF. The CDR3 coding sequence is TGTGCCAGCAGTTTTTTGGACCGAAGCACAGATACGCAGTATTTT.

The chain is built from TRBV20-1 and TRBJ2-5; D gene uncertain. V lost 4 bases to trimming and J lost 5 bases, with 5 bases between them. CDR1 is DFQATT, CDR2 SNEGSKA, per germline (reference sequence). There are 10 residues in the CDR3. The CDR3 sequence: CSATVETQYF. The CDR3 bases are TGCAGTGCTACGGTTGAGACCCAGTACTTC.

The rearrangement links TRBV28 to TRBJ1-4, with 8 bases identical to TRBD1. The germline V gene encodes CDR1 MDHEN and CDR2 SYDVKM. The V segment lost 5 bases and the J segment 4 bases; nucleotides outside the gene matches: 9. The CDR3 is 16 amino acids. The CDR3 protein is CASSPADRGVNEKLFF. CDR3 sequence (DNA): TGTGCCAGCAGTCCCGCAGACAGGGGTGTTAATGAAAAACTGTTTTTT. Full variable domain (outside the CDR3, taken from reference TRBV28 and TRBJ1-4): DVKVTQSSRYLVKRTGEKVFLECVQDMDHENMFWYRQDPGLGLRLIYFSYDVKMKEKGDIPEGYSVSREKKERFSLILESASTNQTSMYLCASSPADRGVNEKLFFGSGTQLSVL.